Listed below are T cell receptor beta chains from one sample, sequenced in a study of T cells in Graves' hyperthyroidism and ophthalmopathy. Each CDR3 protein is one row after TCRdb ran MiXCR on the multiplex PCR reads. The table includes approximately 400,000 distinct CDR3 sequences, approximately 25% detected once. The material sequenced was blood. The receptors shown here come from a man in his forties or fifties with Graves' hyperthyroidism. Each CDR3 is given with its conserved first and last residue. The D gene is left open where the match is weak. Clone size is given for some rows only: seen once, a few or many times, or a class if the clone is expanded.

V	D	J	size	length	DNA	CDR3
TRBV5-1	-	TRBJ2-3	-	15	TGCGCCAGCAGCATTATACCCTCAAGCACAGATACGCAGTATTTT	CASSIIPSSTDTQYF
TRBV19	TRBD2	TRBJ2-2	-	14	TGTGCCAGTCACCCGGGGGGGAACACCGGGGAGCTGTTTTTT	CASHPGGNTGELFF
TRBV19	-	TRBJ2-7	few	14	TGTGCCAGTATGTTTGCGGAGGGAGCCTACGAGCAGTACTTC	CASMFAEGAYEQYF
TRBV7-2	TRBD1	TRBJ2-1	-	16	TGTGCCAGCAGCTTACGGGGACAGGGGGCGCGTAATGAGCAGTTCTTC	CASSLRGQGARNEQFF
TRBV5-1	TRBD1	TRBJ2-2	-	16	TGCGCCAGCAGCGCCCCTGACAGGGGACGAGACGGGGAGCTGTTTTTT	CASSAPDRGRDGELFF
TRBV6-9	TRBD2	TRBJ2-1	-	16	TGTGCCAGCAGTTTAGGCAGTAGCGGGAAATACAATGAGCAGTTCTTC	CASSLGSSGKYNEQFF
TRBV24-1	-	TRBJ2-3	few	16	TGTGCCACCAGTGGCCTAACTAGCAACGACAGAGATACGCAGTATTTT	CATSGLTSNDRDTQYF
TRBV5-1	-	TRBJ1-1	many	15	TGCGCCAGCAGCTCACCGGGACTTCCGAACACTGAAGCTTTCTTT	CASSSPGLPNTEAFF
TRBV11-3	TRBD2	TRBJ2-5	many	15	TGTGCCAGCAGCGCCGACGGGACTAGGGGAGGGACCCAGTACTTC	CASSADGTRGGTQYF
TRBV30	-	TRBJ2-7	many	12	TGTGCCTGGGGGATGCGAGCCACCGAGCAGTACTTC	CAWGMRATEQYF
TRBV6-5	-	TRBJ2-3	-	14	TGTGCCAGCAGTTACCACGGAAGACCCAGTACGCAGTATTTT	CASSYHGRPSTQYF
TRBV2	TRBD2	TRBJ2-1	-	14	TGTGCCAGCAAGGTGGGGTCTAGCGGGTTTGAGCAGTTCTTC	CASKVGSSGFEQFF
TRBV10-1	TRBD2	TRBJ2-3	-	14	TGCGCCAGCAGCCGGGACTACCTCACAGATACGCAGTATTTT	CASSRDYLTDTQYF
TRBV10-3	TRBD2	TRBJ2-3	few	17	TGTGCCATCAGTGAAACCCCGGTGGCTAGCGGGTCAGATACGCAGTATTTT	CAISETPVASGSDTQYF
TRBV29-1	-	TRBJ1-1	-	12	TGCAGCGTTGAATATGGGGTCGCTGAAGCTTTCTTT	CSVEYGVAEAFF
TRBV11-3	-	TRBJ2-1	few	13	TGTGCCAGCACCTTTAAGTCCGGCGATGAGCAGTTCTTC	CASTFKSGDEQFF
TRBV6-1	-	TRBJ1-1	-	17	TGTGCCAGCACCCGTAATAACAGGGACTCGTGGGACACTGAAGCTTTCTTT	CASTRNNRDSWDTEAFF
TRBV6-1	-	TRBJ1-2	-	15	TGTGCCAGCAGTGAAGCGCTTGACAGATTATATGGCTACACCTTC	CASSEALDRLYGYTF
TRBV15	-	TRBJ2-7	few	13	TGTGCCACCAGCAGGGTTAGCATCGACGAGCAGTACTTC	CATSRVSIDEQYF
TRBV7-6	TRBD2	TRBJ2-1	-	17	TGTGCCAGCAGCTTAGAAGGGACTAGCGGGTCGCTGGATGAGCAGTTCTTC	CASSLEGTSGSLDEQFF
TRBV2	TRBD2	TRBJ2-5	many	15	TGTGCCAGCAGTCCGACTAGCGGACTCCAAGAGACCCAGTACTTC	CASSPTSGLQETQYF
TRBV24-1	-	TRBJ2-2	-	12	TGTGCCACCAGTGTAGTCACCGGGGGGCTGTTTTTT	CATSVVTGGLFF
TRBV11-3	-	TRBJ1-4	few	14	TGTGCCAGCAGCTTCGACGGCACTAATGAAAAACTGTTTTTT	CASSFDGTNEKLFF
TRBV15	-	TRBJ2-3	-	15	TGTGCCACCAGCAGAGCGGGGAGTTCCACAGATACGCAGTATTTT	CATSRAGSSTDTQYF
TRBV29-1	TRBD2	TRBJ2-1	-	14	TGCAGCGCTGGGACTAGCGGGATCTTGCATGAGCAGTTCTTC	CSAGTSGILHEQFF
TRBV4-1	-	TRBJ2-1	few	13	TGCGCCAGCAGCCAAGATACGAGATGGGATCAGTTCTTC	CASSQDTRWDQFF
TRBV18	-	TRBJ2-1	many	15	TGTGCCAGCGCACCCCAGGGTGGTTCCTACAATGAGCAGTTCTTC	CASAPQGGSYNEQFF
TRBV2	-	TRBJ2-1	-	13	TGTGCCAGCAGGAGACTAGAAAAGAATGAGCAGTTCTTC	CASRRLEKNEQFF
TRBV5-1	TRBD2	TRBJ2-7	-	14	TGCGCCAGCAGCTTGGAGGGACTAGTCTACGAGCAGTACTTC	CASSLEGLVYEQYF
TRBV6-1	-	TRBJ1-6	few	16	TGTGCCAGCAGTGAATCAGGGGTTTCGGGGATTTCACCCCTCCACTTT	CASSESGVSGISPLHF
TRBV11-2	-	TRBJ2-1	many	13	TGTGCCAGCAGCTCAGGGGGGAGGAGCGGCCAGTTCTTC	CASSSGGRSGQFF
TRBV20-1	TRBD2	TRBJ2-7	few	16	TGCAGTGCTAGTCCCATACTAGCGGGAGAAACCCACGAGCAGTACTTC	CSASPILAGETHEQYF
TRBV12-3/TRBV12-4	TRBD1	TRBJ1-5	few	15	TGTGCCAGCAGAGGACAGGGGTCTAGCAATCAGCCCCAGCATTTT	CASRGQGSSNQPQHF
TRBV7-8	TRBD1	TRBJ2-7	-	15	TGTGCCAGCAGTTTAAGAACAGGGGCAGGCTACGAGCAGTACTTC	CASSLRTGAGYEQYF
TRBV20-1	TRBD1	TRBJ2-7	few	11	TGCAGTGTTGGGACAGTTTCCGAGCAGTACTTC	CSVGTVSEQYF
TRBV18	-	TRBJ1-5	few	13	TGTGCCAGCTCACCACAACAGGATCAGCCCCAGCATTTT	CASSPQQDQPQHF
TRBV4-2	TRBD2	TRBJ2-1	few	18	TGTGCCAGCAGCCAAGTGGAGGGACTAGCGGGGACCTACAATGAGCAGTTCTTC	CASSQVEGLAGTYNEQFF
TRBV6-4	-	TRBJ2-7	-	13	TGTGCCAGCAGTTACGGGGTAGAGGGGGAGCAGTACTTC	CASSYGVEGEQYF
TRBV12-3/TRBV12-4	TRBD2	TRBJ2-3	few	16	TGTGCCAGCAGTTTCCGCGGGAGATTTAACACAGATACGCAGTATTTT	CASSFRGRFNTDTQYF
TRBV19	TRBD1	TRBJ2-1	few	15	TGTGCCAGTAGTGGACAGGGGAGGTCCTACAATGAGCAGTTCTTC	CASSGQGRSYNEQFF
TRBV2	-	TRBJ1-1	once	12	TGTGCCAGCAGGCCAGACAGTACTGAAGATTTCTTT	CASRPDSTEDFF
TRBV20-1	-	TRBJ2-7	many	13	TGCAGTCTGCTTAGGACCCAGACCTCCGAGCAGTACTTC	CSLLRTQTSEQYF
TRBV6-1	-	TRBJ2-2	-	13	TGTGCCAGCAGTGCGCGGGTCACCGGGGAGCTGTTTTTT	CASSARVTGELFF
TRBV5-1	-	TRBJ1-1	many	13	TGCGCCAGCATAAAGGGGGGGAACACTGAAGCTTTCTTT	CASIKGGNTEAFF
TRBV30	-	TRBJ1-3	few	12	TGTGCCTGGGTGGACAGTGGAAACACCATATATTTT	CAWVDSGNTIYF
TRBV2	-	TRBJ2-5	-	14	TGTGCCAGCAGAACAGGGTCCCCACAAGAGACCCGGTACTTC	CASRTGSPQETRYF
TRBV7-2	TRBD2	TRBJ2-2	-	15	TGTGCCAGCGGTCGGACTAGCGTAAACACCGGGGAGCTGTTTTTT	CASGRTSVNTGELFF
TRBV24-1	TRBD1	TRBJ2-7	-	15	TGTGCCACCAGTGATCCCGGGACAGGATTCAACGAGCAGTACTTC	CATSDPGTGFNEQYF
TRBV15	-	TRBJ2-2	few	12	TGTGCCACCCGTGGCAACACCGGGGAGCTGTTTTTT	CATRGNTGELFF
TRBV9	-	TRBJ1-4	few	13	TGTGCCAGCAGCGACGGGGTTAATGAAAAACTGTTTTTT	CASSDGVNEKLFF
TRBV5-1	TRBD1	TRBJ2-3	-	15	TGCGCCAGCAGCTTACGGACAGGGTCTTCAGATACGCAGTATTTT	CASSLRTGSSDTQYF
TRBV5-6	-	TRBJ2-1	-	14	TGTGCCAGCAGCTTGGCTCTGGGGCCAGCCGAGCAGTTCTTC	CASSLALGPAEQFF
TRBV3-1	TRBD2	TRBJ2-7	-	14	TGTGCCAGCAGCCCGCCGGGACTAGCCGGCGAGCAGTACTTC	CASSPPGLAGEQYF
TRBV19	-	TRBJ2-1	few	13	TGTGCCAGTAGTGACCAGGGGTACAATGAGCAGTTCTTC	CASSDQGYNEQFF
TRBV29-1	-	TRBJ2-7	few	14	TGCAGCGTTGCTGGGGGACAACCGTCCTACGAGCAGTACTTC	CSVAGGQPSYEQYF
TRBV7-3	-	TRBJ2-7	few	20	TGTGCCAGCAGCTTAAGGATGTCGCTGAGTGGCAGGGCCGGCTCCTACGAGCAGTACTTC	CASSLRMSLSGRAGSYEQYF
TRBV7-9	-	TRBJ1-2	few	16	TGTGCCAGCAGCCCCACAGGGTCGAGAAGCTTTTATGGCTACACCTTC	CASSPTGSRSFYGYTF